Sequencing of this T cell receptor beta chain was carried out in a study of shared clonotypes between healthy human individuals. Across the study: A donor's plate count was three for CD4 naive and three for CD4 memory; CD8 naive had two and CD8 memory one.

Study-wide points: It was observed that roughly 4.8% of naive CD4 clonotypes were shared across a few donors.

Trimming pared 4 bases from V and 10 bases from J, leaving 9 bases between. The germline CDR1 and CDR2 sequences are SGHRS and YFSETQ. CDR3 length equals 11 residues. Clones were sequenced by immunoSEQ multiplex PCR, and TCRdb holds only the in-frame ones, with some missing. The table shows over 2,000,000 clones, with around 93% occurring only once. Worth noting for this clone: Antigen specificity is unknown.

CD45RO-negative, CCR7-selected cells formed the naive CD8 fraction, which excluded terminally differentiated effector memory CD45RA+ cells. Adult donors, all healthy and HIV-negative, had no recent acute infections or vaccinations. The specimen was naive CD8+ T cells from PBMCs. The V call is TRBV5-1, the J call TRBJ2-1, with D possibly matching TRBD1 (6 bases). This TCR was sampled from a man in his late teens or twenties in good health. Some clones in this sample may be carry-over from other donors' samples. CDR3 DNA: TGCGCCAGCAGCCCGGGACAAGAGCAGTTCTTC. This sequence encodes CASSPGQEQFF.